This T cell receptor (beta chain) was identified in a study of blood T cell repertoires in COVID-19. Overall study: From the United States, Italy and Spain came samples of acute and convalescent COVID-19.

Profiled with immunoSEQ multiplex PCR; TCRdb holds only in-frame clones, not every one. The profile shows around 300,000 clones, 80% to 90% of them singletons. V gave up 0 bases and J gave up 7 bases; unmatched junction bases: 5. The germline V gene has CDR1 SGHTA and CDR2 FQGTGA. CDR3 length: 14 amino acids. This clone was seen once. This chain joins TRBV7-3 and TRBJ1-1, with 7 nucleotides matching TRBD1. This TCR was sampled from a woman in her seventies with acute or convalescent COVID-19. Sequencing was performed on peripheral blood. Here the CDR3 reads CASSLTSRQGEAFF. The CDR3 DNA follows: TGTGCCAGCAGCTTAACGAGTAGACAGGGTGAAGCTTTCTTT. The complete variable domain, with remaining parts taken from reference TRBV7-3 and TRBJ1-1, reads GAGVSQTPSNKVTEKGKYVELRCDPISGHTALYWYRQSLGQGPEFLIYFQGTGAADDSGLPNDRFFAVRPEGSVSTLKIQRTERGDSAVYLCASSLTSRQGEAFFGQGTRLTVV.